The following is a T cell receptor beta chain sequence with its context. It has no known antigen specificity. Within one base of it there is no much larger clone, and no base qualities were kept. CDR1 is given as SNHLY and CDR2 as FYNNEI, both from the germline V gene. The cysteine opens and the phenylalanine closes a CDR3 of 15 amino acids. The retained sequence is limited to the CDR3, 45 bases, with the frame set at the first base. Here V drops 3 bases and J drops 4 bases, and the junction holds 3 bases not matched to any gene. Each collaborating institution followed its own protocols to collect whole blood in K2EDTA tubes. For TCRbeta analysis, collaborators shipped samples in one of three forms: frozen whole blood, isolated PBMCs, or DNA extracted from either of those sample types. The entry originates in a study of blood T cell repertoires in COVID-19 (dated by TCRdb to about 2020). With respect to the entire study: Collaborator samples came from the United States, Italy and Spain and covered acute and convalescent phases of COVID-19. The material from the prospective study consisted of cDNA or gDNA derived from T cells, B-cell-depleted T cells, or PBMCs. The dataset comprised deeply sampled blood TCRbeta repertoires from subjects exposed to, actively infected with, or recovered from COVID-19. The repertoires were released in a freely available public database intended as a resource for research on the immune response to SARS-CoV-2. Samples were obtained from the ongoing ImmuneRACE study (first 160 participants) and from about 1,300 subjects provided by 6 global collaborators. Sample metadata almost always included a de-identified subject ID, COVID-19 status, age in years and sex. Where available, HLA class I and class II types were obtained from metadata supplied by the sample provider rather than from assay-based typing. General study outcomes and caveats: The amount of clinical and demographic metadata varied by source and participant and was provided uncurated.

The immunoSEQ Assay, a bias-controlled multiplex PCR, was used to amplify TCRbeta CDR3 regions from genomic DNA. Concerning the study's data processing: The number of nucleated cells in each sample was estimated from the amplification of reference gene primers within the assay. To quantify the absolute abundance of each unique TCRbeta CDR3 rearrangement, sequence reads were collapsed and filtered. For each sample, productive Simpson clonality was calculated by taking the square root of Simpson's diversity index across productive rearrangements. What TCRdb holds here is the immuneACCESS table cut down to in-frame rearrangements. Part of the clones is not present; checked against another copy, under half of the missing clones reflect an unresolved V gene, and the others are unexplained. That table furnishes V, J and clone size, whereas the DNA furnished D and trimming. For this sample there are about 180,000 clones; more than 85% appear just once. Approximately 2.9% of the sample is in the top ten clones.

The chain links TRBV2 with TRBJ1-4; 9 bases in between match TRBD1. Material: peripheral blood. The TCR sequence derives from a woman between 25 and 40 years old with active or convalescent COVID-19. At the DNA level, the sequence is TGTGCCAGCAGTGAGGGACAGGGCAGTAATGAAAAACTGTTTTTT. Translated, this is CASSEGQGSNEKLFF.